This TCR beta chain was identified in a study of cytomegalovirus exposure and HLA in healthy donors. Healthy bone marrow donors made up the donors. Worth noting for this clone: Its matching antigen is unknown.

The PCR had 60 Vbeta and 13 Jbeta primers. The repertoire was sequenced with immunoSEQ multiplex PCR; TCRdb's copy has only in-frame clones and lacks some. The sample includes 100,000 to 150,000 clones. Broader study findings: TCR beta V- and J-gene trimming was later associated with a missense DCLRE1C variant. Specific recognition of CMV antigens was confirmed in vitro for a few chains (all CMV-associated). In a later analysis, specific HLA alleles were associated with over 15,000 TCR beta sequences at a 0.05 false discovery rate.

Germline CDR1 is SGHNT and CDR2 is YYREEE (reference sequence). The CDR3 sequence is 13 residues long. The germline V and J ends were trimmed by 0 bases and 7 bases, with 10 bases remaining between them. The source material was PBMCs. The chain joins TRBV5-4 to TRBJ1-2; D is ambiguous. The sequence derives from a man in his late teens or twenties in good health and CMV-seronegative. The CDR3 is CASSLEGSGGYTF. The CDR3 DNA sequence: TGTGCCAGCAGCTTGGAGGGCAGCGGTGGCTACACCTTC.